This is a list of T cell receptor beta chains from one sample in a study of T cells in Graves' hyperthyroidism and ophthalmopathy. TCRdb passed the multiplex PCR reads through MiXCR, listing each CDR3 protein once. Among almost 600,000 distinct CDR3 sequences, roughly 14% were seen once, and the ten largest hold more than 5%. The material sequenced was blood. The receptors shown here come from a woman between 25 and 40 years old with Graves' hyperthyroidism that later progressed to Graves' ophthalmopathy. CDR3s include the opening cysteine and the closing phenylalanine or tryptophan. A D gene is named only where the DNA matches it firmly. A clone size is listed for some rows: how often the clone was seen (once, few, many), or a class if it is expanded.

abundance	v_gene	j_gene	d_gene	CDR3aa	CDR3nt
many	TRBV11-3	TRBJ2-7	-	CASSLDPTSYEQYF	TGTGCCAGCAGCTTAGATCCGACCTCCTACGAGCAGTACTTC
-	TRBV5-4	TRBJ2-1	-	CASTSGGGLNEQFF	TGTGCCAGCACCTCAGGGGGGGGGTTGAATGAGCAGTTCTTC
few	TRBV20-1	TRBJ1-1	-	CSAEDSFLEAFF	TGCAGTGCGGAGGACAGCTTTCTTGAAGCTTTCTTT
-	TRBV11-1	TRBJ2-5	TRBD2	CASSRSASGDKETQYF	TGTGCCAGCAGCCGGAGTGCTAGCGGGGATAAAGAGACCCAGTACTTC
many	TRBV2	TRBJ2-2	TRBD2	CASGGLAGRTGELFF	TGTGCCAGCGGGGGACTAGCGGGACGTACCGGGGAGCTGTTTTTT
many	TRBV12-3/TRBV12-4	TRBJ1-2	-	CASSGRPYGYTF	TGTGCCAGCTCCGGGAGACCGTATGGCTACACCTTC
few	TRBV15	TRBJ2-2	-	CATSGRLEVTGELFF	TGTGCCACCAGCGGCCGACTAGAAGTAACCGGGGAGCTGTTTTTT
many	TRBV12-3/TRBV12-4	TRBJ2-2	TRBD2	CASSPTSGRNTGELFF	TGTGCCAGCAGTCCTACTAGCGGGAGGAACACCGGGGAGCTGTTTTTT
many	TRBV6-2/TRBV6-3	TRBJ2-2	TRBD1	CASILGQDNTGELFF	TGTGCCAGCATACTGGGACAGGATAACACCGGGGAGCTGTTTTTT
many	TRBV28	TRBJ2-1	TRBD2	CASSLSSGRAWRQFF	TGTGCCAGCAGTTTAAGTAGCGGGAGGGCCTGGCGGCAGTTCTTC
many	TRBV30	TRBJ2-2	-	CAWSVPYRASGELFF	TGTGCCTGGAGTGTTCCGTATAGGGCCTCCGGGGAGCTGTTTTTT
many	TRBV28	TRBJ1-6	-	CASAGGTSSYNSPLHF	TGTGCCAGCGCGGGAGGGACCAGTTCCTATAATTCACCCCTCCACTTT
-	TRBV24-1	TRBJ2-1	TRBD1	CATSSGTGGLNEQFF	TGTGCCACCAGTTCAGGGACAGGGGGCTTGAATGAGCAGTTCTTC
few	TRBV27	TRBJ2-1	-	CASSQHNNEQFF	TGTGCCAGCAGTCAACACAACAATGAGCAGTTCTTC
few	TRBV7-3	TRBJ2-5	TRBD2	CASSLNGGGSETQYF	TGTGCCAGCAGCTTAAATGGCGGGGGGTCTGAGACCCAGTACTTC
many	TRBV28	TRBJ2-5	-	CASSLVQETQYF	TGTGCCAGCAGTTTGGTCCAAGAGACCCAGTACTTC
many	TRBV10-3	TRBJ2-1	TRBD1	CATGTGSDNEQFF	TGTGCCACCGGGACAGGGAGCGACAATGAGCAGTTCTTC
-	TRBV28	TRBJ2-2	-	CASDKDIHTGELFF	TGTGCCAGCGACAAAGACATTCACACCGGGGAGCTGTTTTTT
many	TRBV6-2/TRBV6-3	TRBJ2-7	TRBD2	CASSYSKLAGTVRDEQYF	TGTGCCAGCAGTTACTCGAAGCTAGCGGGGACTGTGAGAGACGAGCAGTACTTC
-	TRBV27	TRBJ2-7	-	CASSPSEGGEQYF	TGTGCCAGCAGTCCCTCGGAAGGCGGCGAGCAGTACTTC
few	TRBV28	TRBJ2-5	-	CASSLPLGAGGETQYF	TGTGCCAGCAGTTTACCACTGGGGGCCGGGGGAGAGACCCAGTACTTC
few	TRBV10-3	TRBJ2-5	-	CAISVPGETQYF	TGTGCCATCAGTGTACCCGGGGAGACCCAGTACTTC
many	TRBV6-2/TRBV6-3	TRBJ2-1	-	CATEDSARHYNEQFF	TGTGCCACCGAAGACAGCGCTCGCCATTACAATGAGCAGTTCTTC
-	TRBV12-3/TRBV12-4	TRBJ1-6	-	CASSYAGGFGSPLHF	TGTGCCAGCAGTTACGCCGGTGGGTTTGGCTCACCCCTCCACTTT
-	TRBV7-3	TRBJ2-1	TRBD2	CASSLRGRARRAYNEQFF	TGTGCCAGCAGCTTAAGGGGGAGGGCCCGGCGTGCCTACAATGAGCAGTTCTTC
-	TRBV20-1	TRBJ1-2	-	CSASQGFSVYGYTF	TGCAGTGCCTCCCAAGGATTCAGCGTCTATGGCTACACCTTC
-	TRBV19	TRBJ2-1	TRBD1	CASTDRGLYNEQFF	TGTGCCAGTACCGACAGGGGTCTCTACAATGAGCAGTTCTTC
many	TRBV12-3/TRBV12-4	TRBJ2-7	TRBD2	CASSSPPGLATYEQYF	TGTGCCAGCAGCTCCCCCCCGGGACTAGCGACCTACGAGCAGTACTTC
many	TRBV30	TRBJ1-2	-	CAWSPGGAVLYGYTF	TGTGCCTGGAGTCCTGGAGGGGCGGTCCTCTATGGCTACACCTTC